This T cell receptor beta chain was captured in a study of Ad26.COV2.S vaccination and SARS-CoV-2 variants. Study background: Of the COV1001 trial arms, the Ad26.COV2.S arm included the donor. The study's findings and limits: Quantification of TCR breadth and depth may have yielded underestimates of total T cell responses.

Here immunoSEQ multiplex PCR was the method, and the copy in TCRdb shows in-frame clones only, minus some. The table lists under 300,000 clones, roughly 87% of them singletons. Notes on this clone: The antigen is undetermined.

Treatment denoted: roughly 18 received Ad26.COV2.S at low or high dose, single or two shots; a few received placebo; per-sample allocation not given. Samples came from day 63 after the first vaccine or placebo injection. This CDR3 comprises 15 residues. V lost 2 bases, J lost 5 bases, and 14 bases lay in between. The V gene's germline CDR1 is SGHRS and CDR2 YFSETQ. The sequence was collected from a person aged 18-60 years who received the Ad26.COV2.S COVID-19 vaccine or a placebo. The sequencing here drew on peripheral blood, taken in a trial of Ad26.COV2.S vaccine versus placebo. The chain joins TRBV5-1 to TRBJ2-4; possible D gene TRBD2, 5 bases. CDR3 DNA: TGCGCCAGCAGCTTAGGAGAGGGTAGTCAAAACATTCAGTACTTC. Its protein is CASSLGEGSQNIQYF.